What follows are 25 T cell receptor beta chains derived from one specimen sequenced in a study of regulatory T cells in long-lasting Graves disease (dated by TCRdb to the early 2020s). Receptor libraries were prepared by multiplex PCR. Sequenced on an Illumina HiSeq 4000. iRepertoire HTBI primers and Arm-PCR amplification of CDR3 regions were used to construct TCR beta libraries. Through fastp at Q25 and MiXCR, TCRdb rebuilt clones from the public reads, retaining in-frame beta chains. Rows are unified per CDR3 protein, each entry keeping the most common DNA and genes. The sample has about 440,000 distinct CDR3 sequences on record, about a sixth of them singletons. The biggest ten clones account for about 23% of the sample. The time point tag for this specimen amounts to: newly diagnosed GD, antithyroid drugs for less than 3 months. For both TCR sequencing and RNA sequencing, RNA was extracted from PBMCs using TRIzol.

These data were also filed under a second study, of T cells in Graves' hyperthyroidism and ophthalmopathy.

The sequenced sample was peripheral blood mononuclear cells (PBMCs), obtained at new diagnosis, from a patient treated with antithyroid drugs. These receptors came from a woman between 18 and 29 years old with Graves disease. Donor details come from another sample of the same person, matched by shared clones.

This clonotype was seen ten or more times. This chain connects TRBV7-8 to TRBJ2-1; 10 bases line up with TRBD2. The length of the CDR3 is 17 residues. Per germline, CDR1 SGHVS and CDR2 FQNEAQ. The J segment lost 4 bases and the V segment lost 0 bases, leaving 6 bases of the junction unmatched. CDR3 coding DNA: TGTGCCAGCAGCTTAGCAAGTGGGACTAGCGAGTACAATGAGCAGTTCTTC. Amino acid sequence: CASSLASGTSEYNEQFF.

This clonotype has more than one count but fewer than ten. J is TRBJ2-7 and V is TRBV7-6, with a possible D match to TRBD1 (5 bases). The ends were cut back, 3 bases at V and 4 bases at J, with 16 bases in the middle. This CDR3 region has 15 residues. Per the germline V gene, CDR1 is SGHVS and CDR2 is FNYEAQ. The CDR3 DNA reads as TGTGCCAGCAGCTTTTGGGGCTCTGGGGCTTACGAGCAGTACTTC. Its translation: CASSFWGSGAYEQYF.

This clonotype showed up many times. The CDR3 DNA reads TGTGCCAGCAGCTCCCACGAGGGACTAGCGGGATCCTACGAGCAGTACTTC. Protein product: CASSSHEGLAGSYEQYF. The chain recombines TRBV7-9 with TRBJ2-7; TRBD2 matches 13 bases. Germline values: CDR1 SEHNR, CDR2 FQNEAQ (reference sequence). With V trimmed by 4 bases and J by 1 base, 7 bases remained unmatched. The CDR3 is 17 amino acids.

The chain has TRBV7-2 and TRBJ2-1, with D possibly TRBD2 on 5 matching bases. CDR3 size: 14 residues. Germline lookup yields CDR1 SGHTA and CDR2 FQGNSA. Trimming took off 2 bases at V and 6 bases at J, with 11 bases between the two ends. The CDR3 reads CASSLMLAPNEQFF. The CDR3 nucleotides are TGTGCCAGCAGCTTAATGCTAGCCCCCAATGAGCAGTTCTTC.

As for this clonotype: A read error is the likely source, as a far larger clone sits one nucleotide away. The CDR3 DNA is TGTGCCAGCAAAGGACAGGGTTCCTACAATGAGCAGTACTTC. Encoded protein: CASKGQGSYNEQYF. The chain carries TRBV6-1 and TRBJ2-7; 8 bases agree with TRBD1. From germline, CDR1 is MNHNS and CDR2 SASEGT. The CDR3 loop spans 14 amino acids. The trim removed 7 bases at V and 7 bases at J, leaving 12 bases unmatched.

This clonotype was counted at least ten times. The CDR3 loop reads CASSGLAGRQETQYF. CDR3 in DNA: TGTGCCAGCAGTGGACTAGCGGGAAGGCAAGAGACCCAGTACTTC. The V gene is TRBV2, the J gene TRBJ2-5, with TRBD2 identical over 11 bases. Per the germline V gene, CDR1 is SNHLY and CDR2 is FYNNEI. CDR3 size: 15 residues. J was trimmed by 2 bases and V by 4 bases; bases with no gene match: 3.

This sequence joins TRBV29-1 and TRBJ2-1; the D gene is possibly TRBD1 (6 bases). Germline assignment: CDR1 SQVTM and CDR2 ANQGSEA. The CDR3 is made up of 16 amino acids. Trimming removed 1 base from V and 4 bases from J, with 17 bases in between. The CDR3 nucleotides read TGCAGCGTTGAAGTGCGGACACGTGACAGGTACAATGAGCAGTTCTTC. The encoded protein is CSVEVRTRDRYNEQFF.

This clonotype was detected many times. The chain carries TRBV30 and TRBJ1-2, with TRBD1 matching 7 bases. The CDR3 spans 12 residues. The V gene's germline CDR1 is GTSNPN and CDR2 SVGIG (reference sequence). V trimming: 3 bases; J trimming: 6 bases; junction bases outside the gene matches: 4. The CDR3 protein is CAWRTGTDGYTF. In nucleotides, the CDR3 is TGTGCCTGGAGAACCGGGACAGATGGCTACACCTTC.

This chain links TRBV7-9 with TRBJ1-5, with D maybe TRBD1 (5 bases). Germline loops: CDR1 SEHNR, CDR2 FQNEAQ (reference sequence). The CDR3 is 15 amino acids. The germline V and J ends were trimmed by 4 bases and 0 bases, with 10 bases remaining between them. The CDR3 sequence: CASSSNRLSNQPQHF. DNA of the CDR3: TGTGCCAGCAGCTCGAACAGGCTTAGCAATCAGCCCCAGCATTTT.

With respect to this clonotype: It may be a read error: a sequence one base away is much more abundant. This chain links TRBV3-1 with TRBJ1-4; perhaps TRBD1 as D (6 bases). The CDR3 length is 15 residues. Germline CDR1 reads LGHDT; CDR2 reads YNNKEL (reference sequence). The CDR3 bases are TGTACCAGCAGCCAATCGCACAGGGTTGTTGAAAAACTGTTTTTT. This translates into CTSSQSHRVVEKLFF. Full variable domain (outside the CDR3, taken from reference TRBV3-1 and TRBJ1-4): DTAVSQTPKYLVTQMGNDKSIKCEQNLGHDTMYWYKQDSKKFLKIMFSYNNKELIINETVPNRFSPKSPDKAHLNLHINSLELGDSAVYFCTSSQSHRVVEKLFFGSGTQLSVL.

Concerning this clonotype: With a much larger clone just one base away, this may be a read error. Here the CDR3 reads CSARRRRSHNEQFF. The CDR3 region has the DNA TGCAGTGCTAGAAGGCGGCGCTCCCACAATGAGCAGTTCTTC. The chain is built from TRBV20-1 and TRBJ2-1, with D unclear. The CDR3 totals 14 residues. Germline-derived CDR1 and CDR2 are DFQATT and SNEGSKA (reference sequence).

The rearrangement uses TRBV15 and TRBJ2-5; 12 bases align to TRBD2. J lost 4 bases, V lost 5 bases, and 11 bases had no gene match. This CDR3 is built from 17 residues. The V gene's germline CDR1 is LNHNV and CDR2 YYDKDF (reference sequence). The CDR3 bases are TGTGCCACCAGCCCTCGACCACTAGCGGGAGGTCTAGAGACCCAGTACTTC. Translated: CATSPRPLAGGLETQYF. The full variable domain, in which reference TRBV15 and TRBJ2-5 provide the parts outside the CDR3, is DAMVIQNPRYQVTQFGKPVTLSCSQTLNHNVMYWYQQKSSQAPKLLFHYYDKDFNNEADTPDNFQSRRPNTSFCFLDIRSPGLGDTAMYLCATSPRPLAGGLETQYFGPGTRLLVL.

This clonotype was found many times. The rearrangement links TRBV28 to TRBJ1-2, with D maybe TRBD1 (6 bases). This CDR3 has 13 amino acids. Germline lookup yields CDR1 MDHEN and CDR2 SYDVKM. Trimming cost V 8 bases and J 2 bases, with 12 bases left between them. This CDR3 is CASYSGQNYGYTF. CDR3 nucleotide sequence: TGTGCCAGCTACTCCGGACAGAACTATGGCTACACCTTC.

As regards this clonotype: A much larger clone sits a single nucleotide away, making a read error possible. The V and J genes are TRBV27 and TRBJ2-3; TRBD1 agrees at 7 bases. The CDR3 sequence is 15 residues long. Losses at the gene ends were 4 bases for V and 4 bases for J; bases not matched to a gene: 8. Germline assignment: CDR1 MNHEY and CDR2 SMNVEV (reference sequence). The CDR3 DNA reads as TGTGCCAGCAGTTCATTAGGGGGCTCACCAGATACGCAGTATTTT. Encoded protein: CASSSLGGSPDTQYF.

This clonotype was observed at least ten times. The V gene is TRBV5-1, the J gene TRBJ2-7; D is perhaps TRBD1 or TRBD2 (5 bases each). This CDR3 has 14 amino acids. V was clipped by 6 bases and J by 1 base, with 14 bases between them. From germline, CDR1 is SGHRS and CDR2 YFSETQ. CDR3 in DNA: TGCGCCAGCACGTCGGGACGGGAATCCTACGAGCAGTACTTC. Amino acids: CASTSGRESYEQYF.

This sequence joins TRBV19 and TRBJ2-3, with TRBD1 matching 10 bases. The CDR3 consists of 16 residues. V shed 7 bases, J shed 6 bases, and the junction held 13 bases outside the gene matches. Germline V CDR1 and CDR2: LNHDA, SQIVND (reference sequence). CDR3 nucleotide sequence: TGTGCCAGTACCTCTTCCGGGACAGGGGCCGGTGATACGCAGTATTTT. Translating it yields CASTSSGTGAGDTQYF.

The table lists this clonotype with many counts. V is TRBV5-1 and J is TRBJ2-7; D not certain. The V end was cut by 8 bases, the J end by 5 bases, with 14 bases between. CDR3 length equals 12 residues. CDR1 SGHRS and CDR2 YFSETQ come from the germline V gene. The CDR3 DNA reads TGCGCCAGACCACGGGTTTCGCACGAGCAGTACTTC. It is translated as CARPRVSHEQYF.

The V gene is TRBV7-2, the J gene TRBJ2-7, with TRBD1 as a possible D gene (5 bases). Trimming took off 0 bases at V and 3 bases at J, with 21 bases between the two ends. This CDR3 has 18 amino acids. From germline, CDR1 is SGHTA and CDR2 FQGNSA. CDR3 sequence (DNA): TGTGCCAGCAGCTTAGCGGTTGAATTACAGGTTGAGATCTACGAGCAGTACTTC. Its translation: CASSLAVELQVEIYEQYF.

This clonotype occurred many times. The rearrangement links TRBV30 to TRBJ2-1, with D perhaps TRBD2 (6 bases). Germline assignment: CDR1 GTSNPN and CDR2 SVGIG (reference sequence). The CDR3 covers 11 residues. Between the trimmed V and J ends, which lost 5 bases and 6 bases, there was a span of 8 bases. CDR3 amino acids: CAWATSNEQFF. CDR3 DNA: TGTGCCTGGGCGACTAGCAATGAGCAGTTCTTC.

This clonotype was counted a few times. J is TRBJ2-6 and V is TRBV11-3; 9 nucleotides align to TRBD1. The CDR3 is 15 amino acids. The V gene's germline CDR1 is SGHNT and CDR2 YENEEA. V gave up 2 bases and J gave up 15 bases; unmatched junction bases: 11. The CDR3 loop is CASSLPARDRVDLTF. In DNA form, the CDR3 reads TGTGCCAGCAGCTTACCAGCCAGGGACAGGGTAGACCTGACTTTC. Full variable domain (outside the CDR3, taken from reference TRBV11-3 and TRBJ2-6): EAGVVQSPRYKIIEKKQPVAFWCNPISGHNTLYWYLQNLGQGPELLIRYENEEAVDDSQLPKDRFSAERLKGVDSTLKIQPAELGDSAVYLCASSLPARDRVDLTFGAGSRLTVL.

In its sample, this clonotype was seen a few times. The junction does not match germline at one end; this may be a read error. The genes are TRBV18 and TRBJ2-1; D is ambiguous. The CDR3 runs 13 residues. Germline values: CDR1 KGHSH, CDR2 LQKENI. CDR3 sequence reads: CASTPLANNEQFF. DNA of the CDR3: TGTGCCAGCACACCTCTCGCAAACAATGAGCAGTTCTTC.

The chain carries TRBV10-3 and TRBJ1-1; TRBD1 might be the D (5 bases). In germline, CDR1 is ENHRY, CDR2 SYGVKD. CDR3 length: 16 residues. The V end was cut by 10 bases, the J end by 1 base, with 22 bases between. CDR3 in amino acids: CASSRVGSSENTEAFF. The CDR3 DNA sequence: TGTGCCAGTTCCAGGGTCGGCAGTTCAGAGAACACTGAAGCTTTCTTT.

The chain carries TRBV20-1 and TRBJ2-1; 14 positions match TRBD2. This CDR3 is 14 amino acids long. V gave up 6 bases and J gave up 8 bases; unmatched junction bases: 6. Germline CDR1 and CDR2: DFQATT and SNEGSKA (reference sequence). The CDR3 region has the DNA TGCAGTGCGACCGGGACTAGCGGGAGACATGAGCAGTTCTTC. Translating it yields CSATGTSGRHEQFF.

This clonotype was seen at least ten times. The chain recombines TRBV5-1 with TRBJ2-2, with TRBD1 matching 7 bases. CDR1 and CDR2 (germline): SGHRS, YFSETQ. The CDR3 length is 13 residues. V gave up 4 bases and J gave up 9 bases; unmatched junction bases: 6. The CDR3 spells CASSQDRPWELFF. In nucleotides, the CDR3 is TGCGCCAGCAGCCAGGACAGGCCTTGGGAGCTGTTTTTT.

This clonotype has a count of ten or more. CDR3 amino acids: CSALHRDAETQYF. CDR3 in DNA: TGCAGTGCCCTTCACAGGGATGCTGAGACCCAGTACTTC. The chain employs TRBV20-1 and TRBJ2-5; D is perhaps TRBD1 (6 bases). The V and J ends lost 6 bases and 5 bases respectively, with 16 bases between them. Germline V gene sequence: CDR1 DFQATT, CDR2 SNEGSKA (reference sequence). The CDR3 sequence is 13 residues long.